This T cell receptor (beta chain) emerged from a study of shared clonotypes between healthy human individuals. Generated by immunoSEQ multiplex PCR, the TCRdb table keeps only in-frame clones and is missing some. The repertoire consists of 2 million to 2.5 million clones, with almost 96% occurring once and the leading ten covering about 0.13%. Remarks on this clone: Its target is not known.

Division of CD4+ cells produced a CD45RA+ naive subset and a CD45RA-negative memory subset. The CDR3 contains 15 residues. V was clipped by 5 bases and J by 2 bases; unmatched bases: 4. CDR1 and CDR2 (germline): MNHEY, SVGAGI. Whole-study results and caveats: Genetic and exposure-history diversity was limited by the small donor number.

V gene TRBV6-5 combines with J gene TRBJ2-7, with 12 bases identical to TRBD2. The sequenced material came from naive CD4+ T cells sorted from blood. Stated subset: CD45RA+ positively selected. This clonotype was obtained from a man aged 18 to 29 in good health. The CDR3 region is CASSLAGGNPYEQYF. The DNA for the CDR3 is TGTGCCAGCAGTCTAGCGGGGGGGAACCCCTACGAGCAGTACTTC.